The next 15 T cell receptor beta chains were all read from a single sample in a study of beta chain features in type 1 diabetes. Antigen specificity for these receptors is unknown. Study-level results: Type 1 diabetes patients had TCRB CDR3s that were shorter (moderately but significantly so) in all four CD4+ subsets.

What was sequenced were expressed TCRB transcripts, since all of the isolated RNA had been reverse transcribed. Clones were sequenced by immunoSEQ multiplex PCR, and TCRdb holds only the in-frame ones, with some missing. Found here are 630,000 or so clones, 11% to 15% of them singletons; the top ten hold approximately 0.039%. Specimen: naive CD4+ T cells from blood. All receptors derive from a man aged 18 to 30 with type 1 diabetes.

The CDR3 DNA is TGTGCCAGCAGAACTCCGGGACAGGCTCGCTGCTACACCTTC. Translating it yields CASRTPGQARCYTF. The chain joins TRBV6-5 to TRBJ1-2; 8 bases match TRBD1. Germline CDR1 MNHEY, CDR2 SVGAGI. The CDR3 sequence is 14 residues long. The V segment lost 6 bases and the J segment 9 bases; nucleotides outside the gene matches: 12.

The chain has TRBV6-5 and TRBJ2-7, with no clear D. The ends were cut back, 5 bases at V and 5 bases at J, with 7 bases in the middle. CDR1 MNHEY and CDR2 SVGAGI come from the germline V gene. The CDR3 has 11 amino acids. The CDR3 spells CASSQNHEQYF. The DNA of the CDR3 is TGTGCCAGCAGTCAGAACCACGAGCAGTACTTC.

This clone was seen more than once but under ten times. The V and J genes are TRBV30 and TRBJ2-5; 7 positions agree with TRBD1. V trimming: 1 base; J trimming: 5 bases; junction bases outside the gene matches: 4. CDR1 is GTSNPN, CDR2 SVGIG, per germline (reference sequence). The CDR3 runs 13 residues. The CDR3 loop is CAWSEGAAETQYF. The CDR3 DNA is TGTGCCTGGAGTGAGGGGGCAGCCGAGACCCAGTACTTC.

The chain couples TRBV30 to TRBJ2-1, with D unresolved. Trimming removed 1 base at V and 3 bases at J, with 10 bases between. CDR1 and CDR2 (germline): GTSNPN, SVGIG (reference sequence). CDR3 length: 14 residues. The CDR3 region is CAWSEGFGYNEQFF. The CDR3 DNA is TGTGCCTGGAGTGAAGGCTTTGGCTACAATGAGCAGTTCTTC.

This clone has a handful of counts. The chain joins TRBV2 to TRBJ2-1, with 10 bases identical to TRBD2. The V and J ends lost 4 bases and 1 base, in that order; junction bases with no gene match: 4. Germline CDR1 and CDR2: SNHLY and FYNNEI. This CDR3 is built from 16 residues. The CDR3 here is CASSGLAGASYNEQFF. CDR3 DNA: TGTGCCAGCAGTGGGCTAGCGGGAGCTTCCTACAATGAGCAGTTCTTC.

This clone was found a few times. The chain carries TRBV30 and TRBJ2-3, with TRBD2 identical over 9 bases. The J segment lost 3 bases and the V segment lost 5 bases, leaving 6 bases of the junction unmatched. The V gene's germline CDR1 is GTSNPN and CDR2 SVGIG (reference sequence). This CDR3 has 14 residues. CDR3 amino acids: CAWEEAGGTDTQYF. For the CDR3, the DNA is TGTGCCTGGGAAGAAGCGGGGGGAACAGATACGCAGTATTTT.

There are a few counts of this clone. The gene calls are TRBV7-2 and TRBJ2-5, with D hard to call. V lost 3 bases and J lost 4, with 9 bases in between. This CDR3 region has 13 residues. Germline assignment: CDR1 SGHTA and CDR2 FQGNSA. CDR3 nucleotide sequence: TGTGCCAGCAGCTTCAATACCATAGAGACCCAGTACTTC. It translates to CASSFNTIETQYF.

This clone has only a few counts. Other DNA sequences in the sample encode the same CDR3. This chain uses TRBV5-1 with TRBJ2-5; no reliable D call. The germline V and J ends were trimmed by 0 bases and 2 bases, with 8 bases remaining between them. Per germline, CDR1 SGHRS and CDR2 YFSETQ. The length of the CDR3 is 14 residues. The CDR3 DNA is TGCGCCAGCAGCTTGGATGGCTATCAAGAGACCCAGTACTTC. Translation gives CASSLDGYQETQYF.

V usage is TRBV11-2 and J usage is TRBJ1-2, with 9 bases lining up with TRBD1. The J segment lost 7 bases and the V segment lost 5 bases, leaving 11 bases of the junction unmatched. Germline values: CDR1 SGHAT, CDR2 FQNNGV. The CDR3 contains 15 residues. This CDR3 is CASSATDRGGGGYTF. The CDR3, as DNA: TGTGCCAGCAGCGCAACGGACAGGGGTGGCGGTGGCTACACCTTC.

The chain carries TRBV7-2 and TRBJ1-2, with a tentative D call TRBD1 (5 bases). The ends were cut back, 1 base at V and 2 bases at J, with 11 bases in the middle. Germline V gives CDR1 SGHTA, CDR2 FQGNSA. This CDR3 has 15 amino acids. For the CDR3, the DNA is TGTGCCAGCAGCTTAGTTAGGGACTTGAACTATGGCTACACCTTC. Its translation: CASSLVRDLNYGYTF.

V and J are TRBV30 and TRBJ1-1; D gene ambiguous. Per the germline V gene, CDR1 is GTSNPN and CDR2 is SVGIG (reference sequence). The V end was cut by 2 bases, the J end by 1 base, with 8 bases between. The CDR3 is 13 residues long. This CDR3 reads CAWSLSGNTEAFF. As DNA, the CDR3 is TGTGCCTGGAGTCTCAGCGGGAACACTGAAGCTTTCTTT.

This clone showed up just a few times. The V call is TRBV18, the J call TRBJ2-7; D call uncertain. The CDR3 contains 11 residues. Germline-derived CDR1 and CDR2 are KGHSH and LQKENI. V was trimmed by 3 bases and J by 5 bases, leaving 5 bases between them. The CDR3 here is CASSPSNEQYF. The CDR3 coding sequence is TGTGCCAGCTCACCGAGCAACGAGCAGTACTTC.

This clone was picked up a small number of times. This sequence joins TRBV2 and TRBJ2-1; D is ambiguous. Germline assignment: CDR1 SNHLY and CDR2 FYNNEI. V dropped 6 bases and J dropped 8 bases, with 5 bases sitting between them. The CDR3 is 10 amino acids. The CDR3 is CASRRDEQFF. CDR3 coding DNA: TGTGCCAGCAGGCGTGATGAGCAGTTCTTC.

This clone was recorded a few times. The chain joins TRBV4-3 to TRBJ2-1, with TRBD2 matching over 12 bases. V trimming: 2 bases; J trimming: 9 bases; junction bases outside the gene matches: 8. This CDR3 has 16 amino acids. The germline CDR1 and CDR2 sequences are LGHNA and YSLEER. This chain's CDR3 is CASSQPLAGGQSEQFF. DNA of the CDR3: TGCGCCAGCAGCCAACCCCTAGCGGGGGGGCAGAGTGAGCAGTTCTTC.

The gene calls are TRBV7-2 and TRBJ2-5, with 13 bases matching TRBD2. V dropped 6 bases and J dropped 6; count of bases not matched to a gene: 7. The V gene's germline CDR1 is SGHTA and CDR2 FQGNSA. The CDR3 sequence is 15 residues long. The CDR3 loop reads CASRTGTSGIKTQYF. The CDR3 coding sequence is TGTGCCAGCAGAACCGGGACTAGCGGGATTAAGACCCAGTACTTC.